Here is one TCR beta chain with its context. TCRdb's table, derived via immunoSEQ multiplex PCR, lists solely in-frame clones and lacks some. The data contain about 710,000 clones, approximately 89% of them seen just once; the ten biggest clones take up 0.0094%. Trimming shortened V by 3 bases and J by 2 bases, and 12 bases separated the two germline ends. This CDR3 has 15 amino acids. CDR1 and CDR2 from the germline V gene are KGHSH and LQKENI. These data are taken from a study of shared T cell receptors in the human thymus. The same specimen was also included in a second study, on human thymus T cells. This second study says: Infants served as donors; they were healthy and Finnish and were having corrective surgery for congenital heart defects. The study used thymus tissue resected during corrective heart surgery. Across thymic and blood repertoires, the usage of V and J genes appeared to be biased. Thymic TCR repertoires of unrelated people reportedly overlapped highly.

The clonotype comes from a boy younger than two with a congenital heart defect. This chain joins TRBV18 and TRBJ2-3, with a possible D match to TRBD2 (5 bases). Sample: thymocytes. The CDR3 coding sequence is TGTGCCAGCTCACCCCAGCGGTTACCCACAGATACGCAGTATTTT. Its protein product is CASSPQRLPTDTQYF.